These 5 T cell receptor beta chains share one sample of origin, sequenced in a study of shared clonotypes between healthy human individuals. Naive CD8 cells lacked CD45RO, underwent positive selection for CCR7 and left out terminally differentiated effector memory CD45RA+ cells. Clones were read by immunoSEQ multiplex PCR, and TCRdb kept only the in-frame ones, dropping some. The sample yields millions of clones, roughly 91% seen once. Sequencing input: naive CD8+ T cells from PBMCs. The receptors originated from a man aged 18 to 29 in good health. Some clones in this sample may be carry-over from other donors' samples.

The chain uses TRBV7-9 and TRBJ2-7; 7 positions match TRBD2. The CDR3 covers 14 residues. J lost 3 bases, V lost 4 bases, and 6 bases had no gene match. CDR1 is SEHNR, CDR2 FQNEAQ, per germline (reference sequence). DNA of the CDR3: TGTGCCAGCAGCTCTGGGGGACTAATCTACGAGCAGTACTTC. Its translation: CASSSGGLIYEQYF.

V is TRBV6-1 and J is TRBJ2-1; TRBD1 is a possible D gene (6 bases). Deletions cut 2 bases from V and 8 bases from J, with 19 bases between. The CDR3 covers 16 residues. The germline CDR1 and CDR2 sequences are MNHNS and SASEGT. CDR3 sequence reads: CASSESLGAQDDEQFF. The CDR3 region has the DNA TGTGCCAGCAGTGAAAGCCTGGGGGCGCAGGACGATGAGCAGTTCTTC.

The rearrangement joins TRBV27 to TRBJ2-6; no definite D call. Germline CDR1 reads MNHEY; CDR2 reads SMNVEV (reference sequence). The V gene lost 3 bases and the J gene lost 0 bases, with 9 bases spanning the gap. There are 16 residues in the CDR3. This chain's CDR3 is CASSFTLVSGANVLTF. CDR3 DNA sequence: TGTGCCAGCAGTTTTACGCTAGTCTCTGGGGCCAACGTCCTGACTTTC.

The V gene is TRBV9, the J gene TRBJ1-2; D perhaps matches TRBD1 (5 bases). The germline V gene encodes CDR1 SGDLS and CDR2 YYNGEE. This CDR3 has 16 residues. Trimming left V 0 bases short and J 2 bases short, with 14 bases between. The CDR3 spells CASSVVGTPRNYGYTF. The CDR3, as DNA: TGTGCCAGCAGCGTAGTGGGGACCCCTAGGAACTATGGCTACACCTTC.

The chain recombines TRBV27 with TRBJ2-1; tentative D call: TRBD1 (6 bases). Between the trimmed V and J ends, which lost 7 bases and 6 bases, there was a span of 16 bases. CDR3 length equals 14 residues. Looked up from germline, CDR1 is MNHEY and CDR2 is SMNVEV (reference sequence). The CDR3 sequence is CASKIQGSFNEQFF. Written as DNA, the CDR3 is TGTGCCAGCAAAATACAGGGATCATTCAATGAGCAGTTCTTC.